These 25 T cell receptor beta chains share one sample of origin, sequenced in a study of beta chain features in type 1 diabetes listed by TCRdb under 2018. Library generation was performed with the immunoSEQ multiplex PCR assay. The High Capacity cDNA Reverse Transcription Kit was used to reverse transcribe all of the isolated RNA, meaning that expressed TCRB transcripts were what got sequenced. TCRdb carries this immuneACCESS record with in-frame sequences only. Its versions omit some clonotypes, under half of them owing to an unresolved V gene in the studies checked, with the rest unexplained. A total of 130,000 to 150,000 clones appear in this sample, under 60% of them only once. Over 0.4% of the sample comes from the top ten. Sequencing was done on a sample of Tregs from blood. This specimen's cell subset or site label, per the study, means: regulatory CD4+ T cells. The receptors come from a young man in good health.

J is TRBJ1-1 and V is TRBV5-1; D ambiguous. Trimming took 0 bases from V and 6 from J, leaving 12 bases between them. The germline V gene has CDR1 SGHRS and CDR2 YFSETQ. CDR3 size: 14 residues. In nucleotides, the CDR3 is TGCGCCAGCAGCTTGGACTTAATGGGCGCTGAAGCTTTCTTT. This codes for CASSLDLMGAEAFF.

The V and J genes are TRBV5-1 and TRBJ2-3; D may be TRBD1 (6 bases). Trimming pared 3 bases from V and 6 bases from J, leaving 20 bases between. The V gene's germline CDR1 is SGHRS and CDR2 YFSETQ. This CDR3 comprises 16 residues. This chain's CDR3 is CASSSSHRVYMDTQYF. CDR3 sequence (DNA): TGCGCCAGCAGCTCCTCACACAGGGTTTATATGGATACGCAGTATTTT.

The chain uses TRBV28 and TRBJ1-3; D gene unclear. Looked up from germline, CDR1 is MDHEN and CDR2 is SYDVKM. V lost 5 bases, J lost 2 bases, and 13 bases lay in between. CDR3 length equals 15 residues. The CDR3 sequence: CASSGYRGAGNTIYF. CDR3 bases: TGTGCCAGCAGTGGCTACCGGGGTGCTGGAAACACCATATATTTT.

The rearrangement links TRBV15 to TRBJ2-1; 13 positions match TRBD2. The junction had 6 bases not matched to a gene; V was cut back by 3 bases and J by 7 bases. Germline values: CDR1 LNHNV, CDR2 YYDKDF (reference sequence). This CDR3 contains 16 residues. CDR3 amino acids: CATSRGLAGIVNEQFF. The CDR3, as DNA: TGTGCCACCAGCAGGGGACTAGCGGGAATAGTAAATGAGCAGTTCTTC.

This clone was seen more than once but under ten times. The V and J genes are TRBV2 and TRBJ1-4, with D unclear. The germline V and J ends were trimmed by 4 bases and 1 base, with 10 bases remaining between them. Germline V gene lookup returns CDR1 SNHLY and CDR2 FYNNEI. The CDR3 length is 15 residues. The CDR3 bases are TGTGCCAGCAGTGGTAGGAGGGTAACTAATGAAAAACTGTTTTTT. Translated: CASSGRRVTNEKLFF.

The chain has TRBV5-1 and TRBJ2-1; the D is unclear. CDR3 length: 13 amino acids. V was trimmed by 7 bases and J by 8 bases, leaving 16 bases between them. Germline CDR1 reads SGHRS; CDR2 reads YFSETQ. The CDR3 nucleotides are TGCGCCAGCCGGCGGCAGTTCGGAGATGAGCAGTTCTTC. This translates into CASRRQFGDEQFF.

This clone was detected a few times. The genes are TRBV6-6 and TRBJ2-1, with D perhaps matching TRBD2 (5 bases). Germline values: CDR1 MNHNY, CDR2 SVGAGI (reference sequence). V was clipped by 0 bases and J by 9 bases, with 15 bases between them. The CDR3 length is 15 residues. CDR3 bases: TGTGCCAGCAGTTACTCGATTTTAATACGGGGTGAGCAGTTCTTC. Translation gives CASSYSILIRGEQFF.

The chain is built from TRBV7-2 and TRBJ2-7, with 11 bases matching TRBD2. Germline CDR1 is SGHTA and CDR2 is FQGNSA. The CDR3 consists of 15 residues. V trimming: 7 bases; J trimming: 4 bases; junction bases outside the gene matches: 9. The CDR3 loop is CASTWTSGQSYEQYF. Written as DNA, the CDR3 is TGTGCCAGCACCTGGACTAGCGGGCAATCATACGAGCAGTACTTC.

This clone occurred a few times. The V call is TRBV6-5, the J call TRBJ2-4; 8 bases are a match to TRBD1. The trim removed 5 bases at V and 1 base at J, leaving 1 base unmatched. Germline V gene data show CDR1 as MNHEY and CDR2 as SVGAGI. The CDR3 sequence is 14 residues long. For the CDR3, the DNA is TGTGCCAGCAGTCGGGACAGGGCCAAAAACATTCAGTACTTC. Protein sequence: CASSRDRAKNIQYF.

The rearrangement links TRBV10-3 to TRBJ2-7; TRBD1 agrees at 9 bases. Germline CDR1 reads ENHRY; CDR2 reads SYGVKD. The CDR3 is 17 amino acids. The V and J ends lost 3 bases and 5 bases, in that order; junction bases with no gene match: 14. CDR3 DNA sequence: TGTGCCATCAGTGAACACAGGGGGCGCGGATTCGGCCACGAGCAGTACTTC. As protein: CAISEHRGRGFGHEQYF.

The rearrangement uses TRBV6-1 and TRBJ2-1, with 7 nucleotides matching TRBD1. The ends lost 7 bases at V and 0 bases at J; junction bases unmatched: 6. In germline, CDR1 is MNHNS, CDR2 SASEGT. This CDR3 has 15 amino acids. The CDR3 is CASKKGASSYNEQFF. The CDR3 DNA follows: TGTGCCAGCAAGAAGGGGGCAAGCTCCTACAATGAGCAGTTCTTC.

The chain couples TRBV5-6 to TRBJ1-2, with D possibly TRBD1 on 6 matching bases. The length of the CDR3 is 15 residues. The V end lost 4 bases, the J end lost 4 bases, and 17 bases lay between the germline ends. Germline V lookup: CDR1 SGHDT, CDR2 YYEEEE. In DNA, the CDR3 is TGTGCCAGCAGCCTCTACGGACAGTCGATCTATGGCTACACCTTC. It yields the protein CASSLYGQSIYGYTF.

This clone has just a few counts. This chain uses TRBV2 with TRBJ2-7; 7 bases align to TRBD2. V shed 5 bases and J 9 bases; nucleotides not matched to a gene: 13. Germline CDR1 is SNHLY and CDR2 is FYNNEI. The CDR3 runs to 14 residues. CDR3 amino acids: CASSPGTMRFRQYF. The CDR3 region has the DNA TGTGCCAGCAGTCCCGGGACTATGAGGTTTCGGCAGTACTTC. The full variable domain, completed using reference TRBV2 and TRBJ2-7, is EPEVTQTPSHQVTQMGQEVILRCVPISNHLYFYWYRQILGQKVEFLVSFYNNEISEKSEIFDDQFSVERPDGSNFTLKIRSTKLEDSAMYFCASSPGTMRFRQYFGPGTRLTVT.

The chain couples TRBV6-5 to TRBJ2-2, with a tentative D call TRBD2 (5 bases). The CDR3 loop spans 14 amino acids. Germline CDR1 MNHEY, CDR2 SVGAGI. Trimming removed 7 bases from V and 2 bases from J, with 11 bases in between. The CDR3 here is CASTQGGNTGELFF. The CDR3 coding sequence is TGTGCCAGCACTCAAGGAGGAAACACCGGGGAGCTGTTTTTT.

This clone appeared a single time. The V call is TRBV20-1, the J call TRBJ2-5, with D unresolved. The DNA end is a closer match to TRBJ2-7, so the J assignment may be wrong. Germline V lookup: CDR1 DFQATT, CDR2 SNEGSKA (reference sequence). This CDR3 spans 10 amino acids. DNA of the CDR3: TGCAGTGCTAGAGCCTACGAGCAGTACTTC. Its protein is CSARAYEQYF.

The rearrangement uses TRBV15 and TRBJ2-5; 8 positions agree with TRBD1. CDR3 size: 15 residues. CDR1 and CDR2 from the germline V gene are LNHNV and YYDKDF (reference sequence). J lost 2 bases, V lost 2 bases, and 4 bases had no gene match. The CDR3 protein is CATSRRGQGQETQYF. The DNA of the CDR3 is TGTGCCACCAGCAGAAGAGGACAGGGACAAGAGACCCAGTACTTC.

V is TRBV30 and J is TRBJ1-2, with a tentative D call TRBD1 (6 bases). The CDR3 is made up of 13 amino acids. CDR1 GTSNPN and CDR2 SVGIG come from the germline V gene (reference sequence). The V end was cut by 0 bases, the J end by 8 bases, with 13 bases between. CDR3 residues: CAWSVRGGVGYTF. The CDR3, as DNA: TGTGCCTGGAGTGTAAGGGGGGGCGTGGGCTACACCTTC.

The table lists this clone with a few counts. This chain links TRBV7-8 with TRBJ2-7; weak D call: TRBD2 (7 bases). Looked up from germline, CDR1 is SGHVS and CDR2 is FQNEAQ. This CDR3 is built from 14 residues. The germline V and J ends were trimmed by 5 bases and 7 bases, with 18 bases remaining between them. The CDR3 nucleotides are TGTGCCAGCAGCCCACTGGGGGGGCCTACGGAGCAGTACTTC. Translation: CASSPLGGPTEQYF.

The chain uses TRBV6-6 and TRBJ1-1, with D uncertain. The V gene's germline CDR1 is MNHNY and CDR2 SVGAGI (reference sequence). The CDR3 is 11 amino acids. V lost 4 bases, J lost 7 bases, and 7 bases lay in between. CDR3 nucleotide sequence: TGTGCCAGCAGTTCCCCCAGTGAAGCTTTCTTT. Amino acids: CASSSPSEAFF.

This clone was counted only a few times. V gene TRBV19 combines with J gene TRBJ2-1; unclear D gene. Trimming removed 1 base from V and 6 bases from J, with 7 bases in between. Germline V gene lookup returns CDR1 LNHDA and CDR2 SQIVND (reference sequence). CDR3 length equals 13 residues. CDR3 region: CASSIVMSNEQFF. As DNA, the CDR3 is TGTGCCAGTAGTATAGTAATGAGCAATGAGCAGTTCTTC. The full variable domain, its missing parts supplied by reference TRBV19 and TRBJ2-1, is DGGITQSPKYLFRKEGQNVTLSCEQNLNHDAMYWYRQDPGQGLRLIYYSQIVNDFQKGDIAEGYSVSREKKESFPLTVTSAQKNPTAFYLCASSIVMSNEQFFGPGTRLTVL.

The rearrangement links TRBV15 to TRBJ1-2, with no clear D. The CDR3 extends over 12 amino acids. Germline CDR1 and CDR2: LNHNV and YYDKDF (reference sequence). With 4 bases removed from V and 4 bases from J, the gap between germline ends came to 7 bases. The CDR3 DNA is TGTGCCACCAGCATTAGAGGCTATGGCTACACCTTC. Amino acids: CATSIRGYGYTF. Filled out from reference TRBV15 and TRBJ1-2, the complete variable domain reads DAMVIQNPRYQVTQFGKPVTLSCSQTLNHNVMYWYQQKSSQAPKLLFHYYDKDFNNEADTPDNFQSRRPNTSFCFLDIRSPGLGDTAMYLCATSIRGYGYTFGSGTRLTVV.

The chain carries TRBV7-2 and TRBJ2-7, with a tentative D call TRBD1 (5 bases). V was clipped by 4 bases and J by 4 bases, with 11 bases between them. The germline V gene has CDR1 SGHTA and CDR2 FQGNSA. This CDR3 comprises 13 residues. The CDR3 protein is CASSWVAGYEQYF. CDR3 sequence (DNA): TGTGCCAGCAGCTGGGTGGCAGGGTACGAGCAGTACTTC.

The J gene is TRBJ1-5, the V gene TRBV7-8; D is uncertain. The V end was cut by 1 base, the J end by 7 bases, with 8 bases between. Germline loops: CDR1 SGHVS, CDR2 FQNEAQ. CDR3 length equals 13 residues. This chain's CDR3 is CASSLGGKQPQHF. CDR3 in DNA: TGTGCCAGCAGCTTAGGAGGGAAGCAGCCCCAGCATTTT.

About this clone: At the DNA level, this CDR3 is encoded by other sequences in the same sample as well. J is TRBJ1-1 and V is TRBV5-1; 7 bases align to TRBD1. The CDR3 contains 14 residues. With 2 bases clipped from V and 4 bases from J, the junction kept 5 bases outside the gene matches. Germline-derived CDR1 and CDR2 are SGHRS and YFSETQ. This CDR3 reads CASSFQGGGTEAFF. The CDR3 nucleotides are TGCGCCAGCAGCTTCCAGGGGGGTGGCACTGAAGCTTTCTTT.

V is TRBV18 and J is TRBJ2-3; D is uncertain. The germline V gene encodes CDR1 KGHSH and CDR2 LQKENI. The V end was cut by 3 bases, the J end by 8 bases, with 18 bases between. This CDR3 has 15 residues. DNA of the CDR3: TGTGCCAGCTCACCGGGCCTCAGGTCGGATTCTACGCAGTATTTT. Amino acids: CASSPGLRSDSTQYF.